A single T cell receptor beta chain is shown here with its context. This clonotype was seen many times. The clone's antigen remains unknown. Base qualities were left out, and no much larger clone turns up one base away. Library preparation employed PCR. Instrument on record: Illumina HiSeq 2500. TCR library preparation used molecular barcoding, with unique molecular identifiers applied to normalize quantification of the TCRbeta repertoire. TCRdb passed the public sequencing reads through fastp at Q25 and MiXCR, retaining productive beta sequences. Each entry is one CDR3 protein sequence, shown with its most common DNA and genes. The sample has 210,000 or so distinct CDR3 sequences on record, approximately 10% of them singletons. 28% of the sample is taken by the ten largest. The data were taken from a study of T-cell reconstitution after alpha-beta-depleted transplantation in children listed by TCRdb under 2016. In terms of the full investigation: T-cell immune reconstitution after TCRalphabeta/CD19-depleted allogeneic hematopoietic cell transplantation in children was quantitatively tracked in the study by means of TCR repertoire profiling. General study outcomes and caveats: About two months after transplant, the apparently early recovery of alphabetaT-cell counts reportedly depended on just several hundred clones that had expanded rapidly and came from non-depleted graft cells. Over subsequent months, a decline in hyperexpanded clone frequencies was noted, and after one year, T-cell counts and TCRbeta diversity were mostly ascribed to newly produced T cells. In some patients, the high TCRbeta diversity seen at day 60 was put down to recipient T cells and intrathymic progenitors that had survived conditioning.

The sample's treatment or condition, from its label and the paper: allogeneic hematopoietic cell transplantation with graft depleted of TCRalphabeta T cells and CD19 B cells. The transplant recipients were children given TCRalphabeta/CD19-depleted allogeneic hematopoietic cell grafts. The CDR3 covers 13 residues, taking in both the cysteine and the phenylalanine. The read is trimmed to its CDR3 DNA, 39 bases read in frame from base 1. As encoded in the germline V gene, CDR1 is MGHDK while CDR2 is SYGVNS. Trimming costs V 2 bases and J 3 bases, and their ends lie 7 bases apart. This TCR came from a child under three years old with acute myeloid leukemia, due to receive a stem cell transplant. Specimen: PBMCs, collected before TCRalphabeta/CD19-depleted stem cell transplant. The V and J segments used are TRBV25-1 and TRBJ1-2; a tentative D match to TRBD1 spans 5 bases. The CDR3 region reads CASSEAGDYGYTF. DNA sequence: TGTGCCAGCAGTGAAGCGGGGGACTATGGCTACACCTTC.